The clone carrying this T cell receptor (beta chain) was seen only a few times. The antigen remains undetermined. Using its own MiXCR run on the 5' RACE reads, TCRdb lists one record per CDR3 protein. The table shows hundreds of thousands of distinct CDR3 sequences, with roughly 19% occurring only once. The data are from a study of T cells after yellow fever vaccination. Study observations and caveats: A secondary response was less intense yet reached its peak sooner, at day 5 versus 15.

The CDR3 consists of 14 residues. CDR1 SGHRS and CDR2 YFSETQ come from the germline V gene. V was shortened by 2 bases and J by 7 bases, with 12 bases between the two germline ends. The chain couples TRBV5-1 to TRBJ2-2; tentatively, D is TRBD2 (5 bases). The source of this sequence is a man aged 25 to 40 who received the YFV17D yellow fever vaccine. Sequenced here: PBMCs, sampled 15 days after the yellow fever booster vaccination. CDR3 loop: CASSFLSGGGELFF. The CDR3 coding sequence is TGCGCCAGCAGCTTTCTTTCAGGAGGCGGGGAGCTGTTTTTT.